These T cell receptor beta chains were read from a single sample in a study of T cell responses to AZD1222 COVID-19 vaccine. Libraries were prepared by immunoSEQ multiplex PCR; TCRdb keeps only in-frame clonotypes and omits some of them. Counted here are some 180,000 clones, about 86% occurring once; the ten biggest clones make up about 0.53%. Material: peripheral blood, obtained on day 0 of AZD1222 vaccination. The receptors come from an adult in good health. CDR3s include the opening cysteine and the closing phenylalanine or tryptophan. D genes are given only for firm matches. Clone size appears in some rows only: once, few, many, or a class for an expanded clone.

D	V	size	J	CDR3	DNA
.	TRBV6-6	once	TRBJ1-4	CASSYRDQEKLFF	TGTGCCAGCAGTTACCGTGACCAGGAAAAACTGTTTTTT
.	TRBV28	few	TRBJ1-5	CASSLYRDQPQHF	TGTGCCAGCAGTTTATATAGGGATCAGCCCCAGCATTTT
TRBD1	TRBV4-3	.	TRBJ1-3	CASSQDRTGTGNTIYF	TGCGCCAGCAGCCAAGACAGGACAGGGACTGGAAACACCATATATTTT
.	TRBV3-1/TRBV3-2	.	TRBJ1-5	CASSQEGSNQPQHF	TGTGCCAGCAGCCAAGAAGGCAGCAATCAGCCCCAGCATTTT
TRBD1	TRBV28	once	TRBJ1-2	CASRRGQGAYGYTF	TGTGCCAGCCGTCGGGGACAGGGGGCGTATGGCTACACCTTC
TRBD1	TRBV24-1	.	TRBJ1-2	CATSDPGTGYGYTF	TGTGCCACCAGTGACCCCGGGACAGGGTATGGCTACACCTTC
.	TRBV18	.	TRBJ1-4	CASSPNRENEKLFF	TGTGCCAGCTCACCAAACAGGGAGAATGAAAAACTGTTTTTT
.	TRBV10-3	few	TRBJ1-5	CAIRNQDGDNQPQHF	TGTGCCATCAGAAACCAGGACGGGGACAATCAGCCCCAGCATTTT
.	TRBV24-1	.	TRBJ2-1	CATSDLSRTPEQFF	TGTGCCACCAGTGATTTATCGCGAACGCCTGAGCAGTTCTTC
TRBD1	TRBV27	.	TRBJ1-1	CASSLFPRQGLNTEAFF	TGTGCCAGCAGTTTATTCCCCCGACAGGGTCTAAACACTGAAGCTTTCTTT
TRBD1	TRBV5-4	.	TRBJ2-1	CASSLRTGSVEQFF	TGTGCCAGCAGCTTGCGGACAGGGAGTGTTGAGCAGTTCTTC
.	TRBV11-3	.	TRBJ2-3	CASSVSVGSSGTQYF	TGTGCCAGCAGCGTATCGGTAGGGTCAAGCGGTACGCAGTATTTT
.	TRBV30	.	TRBJ1-1	CAWSGTGTPTVEAFF	TGTGCCTGGAGTGGAACCGGGACTCCGACAGTAGAAGCTTTCTTT
TRBD1	TRBV7-3	.	TRBJ1-5	CANRWTGEGNQPQHF	TGTGCCAATCGATGGACAGGGGAGGGCAATCAGCCCCAGCATTTT
TRBD1	TRBV27	.	TRBJ2-7	CASSSGTGGYEQYF	TGTGCCAGCAGTTCCGGGACAGGGGGCTACGAGCAGTACTTC
.	TRBV4-1	.	TRBJ2-3	CASSQVTATDTQYF	TGCGCCAGCAGCCAAGTCACCGCAACAGATACGCAGTATTTT
.	TRBV25-1	.	TRBJ2-6	CASSPHVSGANVLTF	TGTGCCAGCAGCCCTCATGTCTCTGGGGCCAACGTCCTGACTTTC
.	TRBV27	.	TRBJ2-7	CASSFRGSYEQYF	TGTGCCAGCAGTTTTCGGGGCTCCTACGAGCAGTACTTC
.	TRBV15	.	TRBJ1-1	CATSRDQGIGDTEAFF	TGTGCCACCAGCAGAGATCAGGGGATCGGTGACACTGAAGCTTTCTTT
TRBD1	TRBV5-1	.	TRBJ2-2	CASSLGTGGTGELFF	TGCGCCAGCAGCTTGGGGACAGGGGGAACCGGGGAGCTGTTTTTT
.	TRBV4-2	once	TRBJ1-1	CASSQGHPGRRNTEAFF	TGTGCCAGCAGCCAAGGACACCCGGGACGGAGGAACACTGAAGCTTTCTTT
TRBD2	TRBV5-1	.	TRBJ2-3	CASSFLAASGRNADTQYF	TGCGCCAGCAGCTTCTTGGCGGCTAGCGGGAGAAACGCAGATACGCAGTATTTT
.	TRBV30	.	TRBJ2-6	CALGPSGANVLTF	TGTGCCTTGGGACCCTCTGGGGCCAACGTCCTGACTTTC
.	TRBV15	.	TRBJ2-1	CATSRDRLSYNEQFF	TGTGCCACCAGCAGAGATCGACTCTCCTACAATGAGCAGTTCTTC
TRBD1	TRBV24-1	.	TRBJ1-1	CATSAGTANTEAFF	TGTGCCACCAGTGCCGGGACAGCGAACACTGAAGCTTTCTTT
.	TRBV7-2	once	TRBJ1-6	CASSLAGAGPNSPLHF	TGTGCCAGCAGCTTAGCGGGGGCAGGCCCTAATTCACCCCTCCACTTT
.	TRBV30	.	TRBJ1-1	CAWSGSGVLGTEAFF	TGTGCCTGGAGTGGGTCCGGCGTCTTGGGCACTGAAGCTTTCTTT
.	TRBV4-2	.	TRBJ2-5	CASSQQTRRETQYF	TGTGCCAGCAGCCAGCAGACTAGGCGTGAGACCCAGTACTTC
TRBD1	TRBV19	.	TRBJ1-5	CASSIVGGSDQPQHF	TGTGCCAGTAGTATAGTAGGGGGCTCGGATCAGCCCCAGCATTTT
.	TRBV9	.	TRBJ2-1	CASSVATGSEQFF	TGTGCCAGCAGCGTAGCTACGGGGAGTGAGCAGTTCTTC
.	TRBV6-5	.	TRBJ1-3	CASSLDYASGNTIYF	TGTGCCAGCAGTCTAGACTACGCCTCTGGAAACACCATATATTTT
.	TRBV28	.	TRBJ1-5	CASSITQPQHF	TGTGCCAGCAGTATCACTCAGCCCCAGCATTTT
.	TRBV24-1	once	TRBJ2-1	CATSDYRYYNEQFF	TGTGCCACCAGTGATTACAGATACTACAATGAGCAGTTCTTC
.	TRBV12-3/TRBV12-4	.	TRBJ2-1	CATGIYNEQFF	TGTGCCACAGGAATCTACAATGAGCAGTTCTTC
.	TRBV28	.	TRBJ2-1	CASSRDRQGFF	TGTGCCAGCAGTCGGGACCGTCAAGGGTTCTTC
.	TRBV11-2	.	TRBJ2-2	CASSLSGVAGELFF	TGTGCCAGCAGCCTCTCTGGGGTCGCCGGGGAGCTGTTTTTT
TRBD1	TRBV5-1	.	TRBJ1-3	CASSTSGGVGNTIYF	TGCGCCAGCAGCACCTCAGGGGGAGTTGGAAACACCATATATTTT
TRBD1	TRBV5-1	.	TRBJ1-1	CASSLADLRGTEAFF	TGCGCCAGCAGCTTGGCGGATCTCAGGGGGACTGAAGCTTTCTTT
.	TRBV19	.	TRBJ1-2	CASTKRQFNYGYTF	TGTGCCAGTACCAAACGACAGTTTAACTATGGCTACACCTTC
.	TRBV5-1	.	TRBJ1-1	CASSLAAVTEAFF	TGCGCCAGCAGCTTGGCAGCGGTGACTGAAGCTTTCTTT
.	TRBV5-5	.	TRBJ1-1	CASSLALAVGGTEAFF	TGTGCCAGCAGCTTGGCTTTAGCGGTTGGGGGCACTGAAGCTTTCTTT
.	TRBV21-1	.	TRBJ2-6	CASTPRDASGANVLTF	TGTGCCAGCACCCCCCGGGACGCCTCTGGGGCCAACGTCCTGACTTTC
TRBD1	TRBV18	few	TRBJ1-5	CASSPTGGLGNQPQHF	TGTGCCAGCTCACCGACAGGGGGCTTGGGCAATCAGCCCCAGCATTTT
.	TRBV6-1	few	TRBJ1-5	CASSDTPGSNQPQHF	TGTGCCAGCAGTGATACGCCGGGAAGCAATCAGCCCCAGCATTTT
.	TRBV28	.	TRBJ2-7	CASSPYNGQTPYEQYF	TGTGCCAGCAGTCCATACAACGGCCAGACCCCCTACGAGCAGTACTTC
TRBD2	TRBV11-3	.	TRBJ2-3	CASSPRRGLAENTQYF	TGTGCCAGCAGCCCCCGTCGGGGACTAGCGGAAAATACGCAGTATTTT
.	TRBV6-5	.	TRBJ1-2	CASSRRANYGYTF	TGTGCCAGCAGTCGACGCGCTAACTATGGCTACACCTTC
TRBD1	TRBV9	.	TRBJ1-2	CASSVGTAGANYGYTF	TGTGCCAGCAGCGTGGGGACAGCGGGGGCTAACTATGGCTACACCTTC
.	TRBV9	.	TRBJ2-1	CASTSIGEQFF	TGTGCCAGCACCTCGATTGGTGAGCAGTTCTTC